The 22 T cell receptor beta chains presented below share a single source sample, sequenced in a study of response to subunit inactivated influenza vaccine. TCRdb re-derived calls from the RT-PCR reads in MiXCR, one entry per CDR3 protein. Of 500,000 to 650,000 distinct CDR3 sequences listed, less than 8% are singletons. Material: PBMCs from blood, obtained roughly 24 months after vaccination. These receptors all stem from a man aged 45 to 70 who received an inactivated influenza vaccine.

This clonotype has a handful of counts. This rearrangement joins TRBV7-8 to TRBJ2-4; D is possibly TRBD1 or TRBD2 (5 bases each). The CDR3 loop spans 17 amino acids. Per germline, CDR1 SGHVS and CDR2 FQNEAQ. The germline V and J ends were trimmed by 1 base and 7 bases, with 20 bases remaining between them. In DNA, the CDR3 is TGTGCCAGCAGCTTAGAGGGACCGGATTTCGGGTTGAACATTCAGTACTTC. Its protein product is CASSLEGPDFGLNIQYF. Together with reference TRBV7-8 and TRBJ2-4, the CDR3 gives the full variable domain: GAGVSQSPRYKVAKRGQDVALRCDPISGHVSLFWYQQALGQGPEFLTYFQNEAQLDKSGLPSDRFFAERPEGSVSTLKIQRTQQEDSAVYLCASSLEGPDFGLNIQYFGAGTRLSVL.

The chain links TRBV12-3 or TRBV12-4 to TRBJ2-1; unclear D gene. The CDR3 runs 14 residues. The V gene lost 6 bases and the J gene lost 3 bases, with 12 bases spanning the gap. CDR3 sequence: CASSRHTGYNEQFF. CDR3 nucleotide sequence: TGTGCCAGCAGCCGACACACCGGCTACAATGAGCAGTTCTTC.

This clonotype appeared a few times. This chain joins TRBV7-2 and TRBJ2-1; 7 bases are a match to TRBD2. Looked up from germline, CDR1 is SGHTA and CDR2 is FQGNSA. This CDR3 is 13 amino acids long. After removal of 7 bases from V and 5 bases from J, the junction contained 5 bases not matched to a gene. The CDR3 loop reads CASIRGGDNEQFF. The CDR3 bases are TGTGCCAGCATAAGGGGAGGGGACAATGAGCAGTTCTTC.

This chain links TRBV5-1 with TRBJ2-7, with TRBD2 matching over 16 bases. Germline assignment: CDR1 SGHRS and CDR2 YFSETQ. With 4 bases clipped from V and 1 base from J, the junction kept 2 bases outside the gene matches. This CDR3 contains 16 residues. The DNA for the CDR3 is TGCGCCAGCAGCGTGGGACTAGCGGGAGGGTCCTACGAGCAGTACTTC. The encoded protein is CASSVGLAGGSYEQYF.

In this sample, this clonotype turned up a few times. The rearrangement joins TRBV6-2 or TRBV6-3 to TRBJ1-5; 9 bases fit TRBD1. Germline CDR1 is MNHEY and CDR2 is SVGEGT. V lost 7 bases and J lost 6; bases outside the gene matches: 7. This CDR3 is 14 amino acids long. CDR3 sequence: CASTLTGGVQPQHF. Written as DNA, the CDR3 is TGTGCCAGCACCCTAACAGGGGGCGTTCAGCCCCAGCATTTT.

At least ten counts were recorded for this clonotype. The chain employs TRBV20-1 and TRBJ1-1; tentatively, D is TRBD1 (5 bases). CDR1 is DFQATT, CDR2 SNEGSKA, per germline (reference sequence). CDR3 length: 14 amino acids. Trimming pared 4 bases from V and 0 bases from J, leaving 12 bases between. The CDR3 reads CSAKEGTMNTEAFF. The CDR3 bases are TGCAGTGCTAAAGAAGGGACCATGAACACTGAAGCTTTCTTT.

The chain is built from TRBV28 and TRBJ2-7, with unresolved D. V was cut by 5 bases and J by 3 bases, with 20 bases left in between. The CDR3 has 16 residues. Germline-derived CDR1 and CDR2 are MDHEN and SYDVKM. Here the CDR3 DNA reads TGTGCCAGCAGTCCGCTGGGTTCGCGGCCAATCTACGAGCAGTACTTC. Amino acids: CASSPLGSRPIYEQYF.

This clonotype was counted only a few times. This chain joins TRBV18 and TRBJ1-1, with TRBD1 matching 7 bases. The CDR3 loop spans 14 amino acids. V lost 6 bases to trimming and J lost 7 bases; unmatched junction nucleotides: 11. CDR1 KGHSH and CDR2 LQKENI come from the germline V gene. CDR3 sequence: CASSRQGGGGEAFF. The CDR3 region has the DNA TGTGCCAGCTCCCGTCAGGGGGGAGGGGGTGAAGCTTTCTTT.

The chain links TRBV4-2 to TRBJ2-2; 7 positions agree with TRBD2. The junction had 3 bases not matched to a gene; V was cut back by 1 base and J by 1 base. The CDR3 is 16 residues long. CDR1 and CDR2 from the germline V gene are LGHNA and YNFKEQ. The CDR3 nucleotides are TGTGCCAGCAGCCAAGGGAGCGGGATGAACACCGGGGAGCTGTTTTTT. Residues: CASSQGSGMNTGELFF.

The V call is TRBV20-1, the J call TRBJ2-3; TRBD1 matches at 9 bases. Germline V gene lookup returns CDR1 DFQATT and CDR2 SNEGSKA (reference sequence). The CDR3 extends over 14 amino acids. V dropped 3 bases and J dropped 7; count of bases not matched to a gene: 8. CDR3 sequence: CSASWDRELNTQYF. The DNA of the CDR3 is TGCAGTGCTAGTTGGGACAGGGAGTTGAATACGCAGTATTTT.

Ten or more counts support this clonotype. The genes are TRBV4-3 and TRBJ1-1; D uncertain. Germline V lookup: CDR1 LGHNA, CDR2 YSLEER. V gave up 2 bases and J gave up 5 bases, with 9 bases separating them. The CDR3 length is 13 residues. The CDR3 sequence: CASSQSRGTEAFF. The CDR3 DNA follows: TGCGCCAGCAGCCAATCTCGCGGGACTGAAGCTTTCTTT.

This rearrangement joins TRBV29-1 to TRBJ2-5; 13 nucleotides match TRBD2. V was clipped by 6 bases and J by 5 bases; unmatched bases: 6. The CDR3 is 14 residues long. CDR1 SQVTM and CDR2 ANQGSEA come from the germline V gene. For the CDR3, the DNA is TGCAGCGTCGGAGGACTAGCGGGAGTTGAGACCCAGTACTTC. The encoded protein is CSVGGLAGVETQYF.

Ten or more counts support this clonotype. The chain links TRBV7-2 to TRBJ1-1; D unclear. The CDR3 loop spans 14 amino acids. V dropped 1 base and J dropped 7 bases, with 13 bases sitting between them. The V gene's germline CDR1 is SGHTA and CDR2 FQGNSA. The CDR3 spells CASSLGSIANEAFF. The CDR3 DNA sequence: TGTGCCAGCAGCTTAGGAAGTATCGCTAATGAAGCTTTCTTT.

The V and J genes are TRBV18 and TRBJ2-3; D is uncertain. The V end was cut by 0 bases, the J end by 4 bases, with 20 bases between. Germline CDR1 and CDR2: KGHSH and LQKENI. CDR3 length: 18 residues. DNA for the CDR3: TGTGCCAGCTCACCACCGGTGAAAAGGGTAAGCCGGCCAGATACGCAGTATTTT. Protein: CASSPPVKRVSRPDTQYF. Looking up the rest from reference TRBV18 and TRBJ2-3 gives the full variable domain: NAGVMQNPRHLVRRRGQEARLRCSPMKGHSHVYWYRQLPEEGLKFMVYLQKENIIDESGMPKERFSAEFPKEGPSILRIQQVVRGDSAAYFCASSPPVKRVSRPDTQYFGPGTRLTVL.

This clonotype has ten or more counts. The chain uses TRBV5-1 and TRBJ1-5; no definite D call. Trimming took 0 bases from V and 9 from J, leaving 16 bases between them. This CDR3 has 15 residues. Looked up from germline, CDR1 is SGHRS and CDR2 is YFSETQ. In DNA form, the CDR3 reads TGCGCCAGCAGCTTGGGGTCAGGCCCAGGTTCGCCCCAGCATTTT. Translating gives CASSLGSGPGSPQHF. Full variable domain (outside the CDR3, taken from reference TRBV5-1 and TRBJ1-5): KAGVTQTPRYLIKTRGQQVTLSCSPISGHRSVSWYQQTPGQGLQFLFEYFSETQRNKGNFPGRFSGRQFSNSRSEMNVSTLELGDSALYLCASSLGSGPGSPQHFGDGTRLSIL.

The table lists this clonotype with a few counts. The genes are TRBV4-1 and TRBJ2-1; 10 bases agree with TRBD1. This CDR3 comprises 15 residues. V dropped 4 bases and J dropped 5; count of bases not matched to a gene: 5. The germline V gene has CDR1 MGHRA and CDR2 YSYEKL. Here the CDR3 reads CASSRQGAPHNEQFF. The CDR3 region has the DNA TGCGCCAGCAGCCGACAGGGGGCCCCCCACAATGAGCAGTTCTTC.

The chain links TRBV7-9 to TRBJ1-3; 7 bases line up with TRBD1. Germline trimming cut 2 bases from V and 2 bases from J; bases unmatched to any gene: 3. The germline CDR1 and CDR2 sequences are SEHNR and FQNEAQ (reference sequence). The CDR3 runs 15 residues. CDR3 residues: CASSLRGPTGNTIYF. As DNA, the CDR3 is TGTGCCAGCAGCTTAAGGGGGCCTACTGGAAACACCATATATTTT.

Details on this clonotype: Since a much larger clone is just one base distant, this may be a read error. The chain couples TRBV15 to TRBJ2-7, with D tentatively TRBD1 (5 bases). This CDR3 contains 13 residues. CDR1 and CDR2 (germline): LNHNV, YYDKDF (reference sequence). Written as DNA, the CDR3 is TGTACCACCAGCAGAATAGACAGTTACGAGCAGTACTTC. Translation: CTTSRIDSYEQYF.

Remarks on this clonotype: As the CDR3 is not closed by the conserved phenylalanine or tryptophan, this likely results from a read error. The J gene is TRBJ2-3, the V gene TRBV29-1, with 8 positions matching TRBD1. Losses at the gene ends were 6 bases for V and 2 bases for J; bases not matched to a gene: 7. Germline CDR1 reads SQVTM; CDR2 reads ANQGSEA. The CDR3 spans 14 residues. The CDR3 region is CSVRGQGITDTQYS. The CDR3 DNA is TGCAGCGTACGAGGACAGGGAATCACAGATACGCAGTATTCT.

This clonotype was detected many times. The chain has TRBV9 and TRBJ2-1; D possibly corresponds to TRBD2 (6 bases). CDR1 and CDR2 from the germline V gene are SGDLS and YYNGEE. Trimming cost V 0 bases and J 1 base, with 20 bases left between them. CDR3 length: 19 residues. The CDR3 DNA is TGTGCCAGCAGCGTAGCCCCAAGTTTTTCGGGGACTTCCTACAATGAGCAGTTCTTC. This codes for CASSVAPSFSGTSYNEQFF.

The V and J genes are TRBV10-1 and TRBJ2-7; 9 nucleotides agree with TRBD1. Germline V gene data show CDR1 as WNHNN and CDR2 as SYGVQD (reference sequence). CDR3 length: 14 residues. The junction had 6 bases not matched to a gene; V was cut back by 5 bases and J by 4 bases. The CDR3 reads CASSPPGTGYEQYF. The DNA for the CDR3 is TGCGCCAGCAGTCCCCCCGGGACAGGGTACGAGCAGTACTTC.

This clonotype appeared many times. The J gene is TRBJ2-2, the V gene TRBV6-5; 12 positions agree with TRBD2. The ends lost 4 bases at V and 4 bases at J; junction bases unmatched: 7. CDR3 size: 17 residues. Germline V gives CDR1 MNHEY, CDR2 SVGAGI. CDR3 nucleotides: TGTGCCAGCAGTTCCCTAGCGGGAGGGCCGGGCACCGGGGAGCTGTTTTTT. Residues: CASSSLAGGPGTGELFF.